This TCR beta chain was documented in a study of T cells expressing NK-cell markers. Findings and limits, study-wide: NKG2C+ dominant clonotype frequencies in over 5 donors were roughly 1.0-7.5% of CD8+ T cells.

In the case of this clonotype: Its antigen remains unidentified.

This CDR3 comprises 18 residues. CDR1 and CDR2 from the germline V gene are MNHNS and SASEGT. Reprocessing the 5' RACE reads, TCRdb reports a single entry for every CDR3 protein and omits DNA. This sample's clone table lists roughly 390,000 distinct CDR3 sequences. The sequenced sample consisted of blood T cells: a sorted CD56 or NKG2C T cell subset, CD4+ or CD8+ T cells, or bulk PBMC T cells (not recorded which). This clonotype originated in a woman aged 50 to 60 in good health. The chain links TRBV6-1 to TRBJ2-1; the TCRdb D gene call, TRBD2, has no DNA to confirm it. The CDR3 protein is CASSEALGTRAYYNEQFF.